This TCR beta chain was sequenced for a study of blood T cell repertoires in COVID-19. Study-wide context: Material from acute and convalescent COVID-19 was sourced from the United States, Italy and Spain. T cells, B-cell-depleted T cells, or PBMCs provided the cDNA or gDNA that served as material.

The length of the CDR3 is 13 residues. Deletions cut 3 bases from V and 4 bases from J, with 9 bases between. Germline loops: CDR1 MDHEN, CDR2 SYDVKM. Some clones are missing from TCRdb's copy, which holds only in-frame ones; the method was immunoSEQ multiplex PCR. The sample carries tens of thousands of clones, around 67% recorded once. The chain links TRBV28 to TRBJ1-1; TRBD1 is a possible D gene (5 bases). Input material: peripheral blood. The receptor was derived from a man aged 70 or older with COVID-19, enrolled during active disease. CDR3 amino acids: CASSFGTVTEAFF. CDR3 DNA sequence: TGTGCCAGCAGTTTTGGGACTGTCACTGAAGCTTTCTTT.